What follows is one T cell receptor (beta chain) and its context. What it recognizes is unknown. This specimen comes from a study of high-grade serous ovarian cancer treatment subgroups. Study context: Samples averaged roughly 14,000 reads and some 7,500 unique TCR beta rearrangements.

Tumor samples were taken before definitive surgery or chemotherapy. Generated by immunoSEQ multiplex PCR, the TCRdb table keeps only in-frame clones and is missing some. In the table there are about 18,000 clones, approximately 72% of which are singletons. Germline-derived CDR1 and CDR2 are MDHEN and SYDVKM. The CDR3 sequence is 16 residues long. J lost 8 bases, V lost 4 bases, and 13 bases had no gene match. Study conclusions and caveats: Without spatial data, bulk sequencing limits insight into HGSC tumor diversity. Tumors within one patient showed repertoire similarity of roughly 0.11 to 0.8. The analyses considered CDR3 and ignored CDR1 and CDR2.

The V and J genes are TRBV28 and TRBJ2-3; 9 positions agree with TRBD1. Sequenced: tumor tissue. This clonotype originated in a human donor with high-grade serous ovarian cancer. In DNA, the CDR3 is TGTGCCAGCAGTTCCCCTCTGGGACAGGGCCTTGGTACGCAGTATTTT. Its translation is CASSSPLGQGLGTQYF.